This T cell receptor (beta chain) was identified in a study of T cells after yellow fever vaccination. Study-wide findings and caveats: The presence of abundant clonotypes contaminating from the bulk population was possible in FACS-sorted repertoires.

The CDR3 extends over 12 amino acids. V was trimmed by 3 bases and J by 7 bases, leaving 9 bases between them. Germline assignment: CDR1 SGHVS and CDR2 FQNEAQ. In TCRdb, the 5' RACE reads were re-called with MiXCR into one record per CDR3 protein. The sample comprises approximately 310 distinct CDR3 sequences, 45% to 55% of which are singletons, and roughly 25% rests with the top ten. This clonotype is hyperexpanded by share. The receptor's source is a young man who received the YFV17D yellow fever vaccine. The chain carries TRBV7-8 and TRBJ2-5; unclear D gene. Sequencing used PBMCs, either bulk or a sorted T-cell subset (CD4+, CD8+, memory, or dextramer-sorted; not recorded which), obtained on the day of the first yellow fever vaccination. CDR3 residues: CASSFKAGTQYF. The CDR3 nucleotides are TGTGCCAGCAGCTTCAAAGCCGGGACCCAGTACTTC.